A single sample gave rise to the 30 T cell receptor beta chains below, sequenced in a study of cytomegalovirus exposure and HLA in healthy donors. 60 Vbeta and 13 Jbeta primers were used in PCR. Clones were sequenced by immunoSEQ multiplex PCR, and TCRdb holds only the in-frame ones, with some missing. The profile shows about 200,000 clones, more than 75% of them singletons. The specimen was PBMCs. Receptor source: a woman under 40 in good health and CMV-seropositive.

This clone was detected only a few times. The chain couples TRBV7-2 to TRBJ1-2; D remains unclear. V was trimmed by 5 bases and J by 8 bases, leaving 21 bases between them. The CDR3 spans 15 residues. Germline V lookup: CDR1 SGHTA, CDR2 FQGNSA. CDR3 residues: CASSHHGGRVGGYTF. The CDR3 DNA reads TGTGCCAGCAGCCACCACGGAGGGAGGGTGGGAGGCTACACCTTC.

The chain joins TRBV28 to TRBJ2-7; a weak D match, TRBD2 (6 bases). The CDR3 covers 14 residues. CDR1 and CDR2 from the germline V gene are MDHEN and SYDVKM. Trimming pared 7 bases from V and 1 base from J, leaving 14 bases between. The CDR3 DNA reads as TGTGCCAGCATGGTGGCCGGAGGGTCCTACGAGCAGTACTTC. It is translated as CASMVAGGSYEQYF.

The chain couples TRBV18 to TRBJ2-7; 7 positions agree with TRBD1. There are 14 residues in the CDR3. The J segment lost 4 bases and the V segment lost 2 bases, leaving 5 bases of the junction unmatched. The germline gives CDR1 KGHSH, CDR2 LQKENI. The CDR3 bases are TGTGCCAGCTCACCAGGGACAGAGGTTTACGAGCAGTACTTC. Its protein product is CASSPGTEVYEQYF. The full variable domain, with the rest looked up from reference TRBV18 and TRBJ2-7, is NAGVMQNPRHLVRRRGQEARLRCSPMKGHSHVYWYRQLPEEGLKFMVYLQKENIIDESGMPKERFSAEFPKEGPSILRIQQVVRGDSAAYFCASSPGTEVYEQYFGPGTRLTVT.

The chain carries TRBV5-6 and TRBJ1-5; D is undetermined. V lost 4 bases and J lost 1, with 21 bases in between. This CDR3 has 18 amino acids. Germline CDR1 and CDR2: SGHDT and YYEEEE. CDR3 residues: CASSRYRDSWSSNQPQHF. The CDR3 DNA reads as TGTGCCAGCAGCCGTTATCGGGATTCTTGGTCCAGCAATCAGCCCCAGCATTTT.

The chain recombines TRBV6-1 with TRBJ2-7, with 9 positions matching TRBD1. The J segment lost 3 bases and the V segment lost 4 bases, leaving 7 bases of the junction unmatched. Germline CDR1 is MNHNS and CDR2 is SASEGT. The CDR3 totals 15 residues. The CDR3 loop is CASSVLETGGYEQYF. In DNA form, the CDR3 reads TGTGCCAGCAGTGTCCTTGAGACAGGGGGCTACGAGCAGTACTTC.

The chain has TRBV4-3 and TRBJ2-3, with TRBD2 identical over 13 bases. The CDR3 runs to 16 residues. CDR1 LGHNA and CDR2 YSLEER come from the germline V gene. Trimming at V came to 4 bases and at J to 1 base, leaving 2 bases not matched to a gene. The CDR3 region has the DNA TGCGCCAGCAGCCCAGGGACTAGCGGGGGCACAGATACGCAGTATTTT. Translation gives CASSPGTSGGTDTQYF.

The chain combines TRBV28 with TRBJ1-2, with D maybe TRBD1 (5 bases). Trimming took 5 bases from V and 5 from J, leaving 15 bases between them. The CDR3 has 14 residues. Germline CDR1 is MDHEN and CDR2 is SYDVKM. The CDR3 is CASSIPREPYGYTF. DNA of the CDR3: TGTGCCAGCAGTATCCCCAGGGAACCATATGGCTACACCTTC.

This clone was counted between two and nine times. The V call is TRBV9, the J call TRBJ1-4; 7 nucleotides align to TRBD1. Trimming cost V 2 bases and J 8 bases; bases outside gene matches: 6. The CDR3 covers 14 residues. Germline V gene data show CDR1 as SGDLS and CDR2 as YYNGEE. DNA of the CDR3: TGTGCCAGCAGCGTGGGACAGCCACGGGAAAAACTGTTTTTT. As protein: CASSVGQPREKLFF. Drawing the rest from reference TRBV9 and TRBJ1-4, the complete variable domain is DSGVTQTPKHLITATGQRVTLRCSPRSGDLSVYWYQQSLDQGLQFLIQYYNGEERAKGNILERFSAQQFPDLHSELNLSSLELGDSALYFCASSVGQPREKLFFGSGTQLSVL.

The V and J genes are TRBV28 and TRBJ2-7, with D uncertain. V was pared by 7 bases and J by 0 bases, with 10 bases between. The CDR3 extends over 13 amino acids. Germline V lookup: CDR1 MDHEN, CDR2 SYDVKM. This CDR3 reads CASTDLDSYEQYF. The CDR3 DNA reads as TGTGCCAGCACCGACCTAGACTCCTACGAGCAGTACTTC.

DNA of the CDR3: TGTGCCAGCAGCCCGAACCCCGGGACAGGGATTGGGACTGAAGCTTTCTTT. Its translation: CASSPNPGTGIGTEAFF. This chain joins TRBV5-4 and TRBJ1-1, with 9 bases lining up with TRBD1. J was trimmed by 5 bases and V by 4 bases; bases with no gene match: 15. The length of the CDR3 is 17 residues. CDR1 SGHNT and CDR2 YYREEE come from the germline V gene (reference sequence). The entire variable domain, with the rest obtained from reference TRBV5-4 and TRBJ1-1, is as follows: ETGVTQSPTHLIKTRGQQVTLRCSSQSGHNTVSWYQQALGQGPQFIFQYYREEENGRGNFPPRFSGLQFPNYSSELNVNALELDDSALYLCASSPNPGTGIGTEAFFGQGTRLTVV.

CDR3: CASSLDISGPQHF. The CDR3 DNA is TGTGCCAGCAGCCTGGACATCTCCGGGCCCCAGCATTTT. The rearrangement uses TRBV13 and TRBJ1-5; tentative D call: TRBD1 (5 bases). This CDR3 spans 13 amino acids. Germline CDR1 is PRHDT and CDR2 is FYEKMQ (reference sequence). The V and J ends lost 5 bases and 9 bases respectively, with 14 bases between them.

The chain is built from TRBV7-8 and TRBJ2-3, with D unresolved. The CDR3 spans 13 residues. Germline CDR1 SGHVS, CDR2 FQNEAQ. V dropped 3 bases and J dropped 0 bases, with 4 bases sitting between them. CDR3 in amino acids: CASSLSSTDTQYF. CDR3 nucleotides: TGTGCCAGCAGCTTGAGTAGCACAGATACGCAGTATTTT.

The rearrangement uses TRBV10-3 and TRBJ1-4; 7 positions match TRBD1. The CDR3 totals 15 residues. The junction had 4 bases not matched to a gene; V was cut back by 3 bases and J by 3 bases. In germline, CDR1 is ENHRY, CDR2 SYGVKD. The CDR3 DNA is TGTGCCATCAGTGACCCCGGGACAGCTAATGAAAAACTGTTTTTT. This translates into CAISDPGTANEKLFF.

The gene calls are TRBV19 and TRBJ2-1; possibly TRBD1 for D (5 bases). Germline assignment: CDR1 LNHDA and CDR2 SQIVND (reference sequence). The CDR3 has 13 residues. V gave up 7 bases and J gave up 4 bases, with 11 bases separating them. The CDR3 region is CASNLGLYNEQFF. DNA of the CDR3: TGTGCCAGTAACCTGGGGCTTTACAATGAGCAGTTCTTC.

V gene TRBV18 combines with J gene TRBJ2-1; 10 bases line up with TRBD2. The V gene end was trimmed by 5 bases and the J gene end by 3 bases; junction bases not matched to a gene: 10. The CDR3 is 17 residues long. Germline lookup yields CDR1 KGHSH and CDR2 LQKENI. The DNA of the CDR3 is TGTGCCAGCTCATCCAAGGGTAGCGGGGGGTTCTACAATGAGCAGTTCTTC. Translating gives CASSSKGSGGFYNEQFF.

The chain carries TRBV2 and TRBJ1-6; the D gene is possibly TRBD1 (6 bases). The CDR3 consists of 16 residues. Trimming stripped 2 bases from V and 8 bases from J, with 16 bases between. Germline assignment: CDR1 SNHLY and CDR2 FYNNEI. CDR3 in amino acids: CASSENNGQKHSPLHF. The CDR3 coding sequence is TGTGCCAGCAGTGAAAATAATGGACAGAAGCATTCACCCCTCCACTTT.

This chain connects TRBV11-2 to TRBJ1-1; the D is unclear. Trimming left V 1 base short and J 10 bases short, with 10 bases between. Germline assignment: CDR1 SGHAT and CDR2 FQNNGV. This CDR3 comprises 12 residues. The CDR3 nucleotides read TGTGCCAGCAGCTTAGCCGTCCCGAGAGCTTTCTTT. Residues: CASSLAVPRAFF. The variable domain in full, with the rest retrieved from reference TRBV11-2 and TRBJ1-1, is EAGVAQSPRYKIIEKRQSVAFWCNPISGHATLYWYQQILGQGPKLLIQFQNNGVVDDSQLPKDRFSAERLKGVDSTLKIQPAKLEDSAVYLCASSLAVPRAFFGQGTRLTVV.

The V call is TRBV6-6, the J call TRBJ2-1; TRBD1 matches at 9 bases. The CDR3 consists of 16 residues. The germline V gene encodes CDR1 MNHNY and CDR2 SVGAGI (reference sequence). Trimming took 2 bases from V and 2 from J; bases not matched to a gene: 4. The CDR3 DNA sequence: TGTGCCAGCAGTTACGGGACAGGGTCAACCTACAATGAGCAGTTCTTC. Protein: CASSYGTGSTYNEQFF.

This clone has only one observation. This chain uses TRBV30 with TRBJ2-7; possible D gene TRBD2, 5 bases. The CDR3 is made up of 13 amino acids. V lost 3 bases to trimming and J lost 0 bases, with 9 bases between them. Germline V gene sequence: CDR1 GTSNPN, CDR2 SVGIG (reference sequence). The CDR3 DNA follows: TGTGCCTGGAGCCCCGGGGTCTCCTACGAGCAGTACTTC. It specifies CAWSPGVSYEQYF. Filled out from reference TRBV30 and TRBJ2-7, the complete variable domain reads SQTIHQWPATLVQPVGSPLSLECTVEGTSNPNLYWYRQAAGRGLQLLFYSVGIGQISSEVPQNLSASRPQDRQFILSSKKLLLSDSGFYLCAWSPGVSYEQYFGPGTRLTVT.

The chain joins TRBV19 to TRBJ1-5; D may be TRBD1 (6 bases). Germline-derived CDR1 and CDR2 are LNHDA and SQIVND (reference sequence). This CDR3 has 16 amino acids. V was clipped by 3 bases and J by 3 bases, with 15 bases between them. This chain's CDR3 is CASSIWGGQVNQPQHF. The CDR3 DNA sequence: TGTGCCAGTAGTATTTGGGGGGGGCAGGTCAATCAGCCCCAGCATTTT.

The chain uses TRBV9 and TRBJ2-1; 13 bases fit TRBD2. The V segment lost 3 bases and the J segment 0 bases; nucleotides outside the gene matches: 15. Germline V gene sequence: CDR1 SGDLS, CDR2 YYNGEE. The CDR3 extends over 21 amino acids. CDR3: CASSAGLAGAIKPSSYNEQFF. The CDR3 DNA is TGTGCCAGCAGCGCCGGACTAGCGGGAGCCATAAAACCCAGCTCCTACAATGAGCAGTTCTTC. Complete variable domain (other parts from reference TRBV9 and TRBJ2-1): DSGVTQTPKHLITATGQRVTLRCSPRSGDLSVYWYQQSLDQGLQFLIQYYNGEERAKGNILERFSAQQFPDLHSELNLSSLELGDSALYFCASSAGLAGAIKPSSYNEQFFGPGTRLTVL.

The chain employs TRBV10-3 and TRBJ1-2; the D gene is possibly TRBD1 (6 bases). The CDR3 has 14 amino acids. V was clipped by 8 bases and J by 4 bases, with 17 bases between them. In germline, CDR1 is ENHRY, CDR2 SYGVKD. Here the CDR3 reads CAIGAGVPLYGYTF. CDR3 nucleotide sequence: TGTGCCATCGGCGCAGGGGTCCCCCTCTATGGCTACACCTTC.

The chain combines TRBV2 with TRBJ2-5; 8 bases fit TRBD2. This CDR3 has 12 amino acids. Germline lookup yields CDR1 SNHLY and CDR2 FYNNEI. The CDR3 reads CAAGGVGETQYF. CDR3 DNA sequence: TGTGCTGCCGGGGGGGTTGGTGAGACCCAGTACTTC.

The genes are TRBV28 and TRBJ2-3; TRBD1 matches 8 bases. The CDR3 is 14 amino acids. Germline loops: CDR1 MDHEN, CDR2 SYDVKM. The trim removed 7 bases at V and 6 bases at J, leaving 9 bases unmatched. The CDR3 spells CASTGAGGRDTQYF. In nucleotides, the CDR3 is TGTGCCAGCACGGGGGCAGGGGGCAGGGATACGCAGTATTTT.

This clone has a single count. This chain joins TRBV5-6 and TRBJ2-3, with unresolved D. The germline V and J ends were trimmed by 4 bases and 6 bases, with 12 bases remaining between them. The CDR3 sequence is 13 residues long. CDR1 is SGHDT, CDR2 YYEEEE, per germline. The CDR3: CASSLFSRDTQYF. The DNA for the CDR3 is TGTGCCAGCAGCCTATTTAGCCGCGATACGCAGTATTTT.

The V gene is TRBV7-3, the J gene TRBJ2-1; 7 nucleotides align to TRBD2. This CDR3 spans 15 amino acids. Trimming cost V 2 bases and J 3 bases; bases outside gene matches: 4. Germline CDR1 SGHTA, CDR2 FQGTGA. The CDR3: CASSLALADYNEQFF. The CDR3 DNA sequence: TGTGCCAGCAGCTTAGCGCTAGCGGACTACAATGAGCAGTTCTTC.

This chain uses TRBV5-4 with TRBJ2-4, with TRBD2 identical over 13 bases. The CDR3 spans 16 residues. Germline assignment: CDR1 SGHNT and CDR2 YYREEE (reference sequence). J lost 4 bases, V lost 4 bases, and 5 bases had no gene match. This CDR3 is CASSPGTSGVKNIQYF. The CDR3 DNA reads as TGTGCCAGCAGCCCCGGGACTAGCGGGGTAAAAAACATTCAGTACTTC.

Worth noting for this clone: Relative to the germline gene, one junction end is altered; a read error may explain this. V usage is TRBV28 and J usage is TRBJ1-2, with D perhaps matching TRBD1 (6 bases). The CDR3 extends over 13 amino acids. CDR1 is MDHEN, CDR2 SYDVKM, per germline. The CDR3 region is CASTEQGSYDYTF. As DNA, the CDR3 is TGTGCCAGCACTGAACAGGGAAGCTATGACTACACCTTC.

This chain joins TRBV2 and TRBJ1-2; D remains unclear. The germline V gene has CDR1 SNHLY and CDR2 FYNNEI. This CDR3 has 15 residues. The V and J ends lost 1 base and 5 bases respectively, with 14 bases between them. The CDR3 region is CASSEGLRQAYGYTF. The CDR3 DNA is TGTGCCAGCAGTGAAGGGTTACGGCAGGCATATGGCTACACCTTC. Full variable domain (outside the CDR3, taken from reference TRBV2 and TRBJ1-2): EPEVTQTPSHQVTQMGQEVILRCVPISNHLYFYWYRQILGQKVEFLVSFYNNEISEKSEIFDDQFSVERPDGSNFTLKIRSTKLEDSAMYFCASSEGLRQAYGYTFGSGTRLTVV.

The J gene is TRBJ2-7, the V gene TRBV2; TRBD2 agrees at 9 bases. The germline gives CDR1 SNHLY, CDR2 FYNNEI. V gave up 2 bases and J gave up 5 bases; unmatched junction bases: 7. The CDR3 loop spans 15 amino acids. CDR3 DNA sequence: TGTGCCAGCAGTGAATTACTAGCGGGTTTGAACGAGCAGTACTTC. It yields the protein CASSELLAGLNEQYF.